Here is one T cell receptor (beta chain) with its context. This entry comes from a study of cytomegalovirus exposure and HLA in healthy donors. PCR involved 60 Vbeta and 13 Jbeta primers. The method was immunoSEQ multiplex PCR; TCRdb's version includes in-frame clones alone and lacks a portion of them. Of 250,000 to 350,000 clones detected, around 86% appear once; the ten largest clones hold 3% to 4%. The specimen was PBMCs. This sequence was found in a man between 35 and 55 years old in good health and CMV-seropositive.

The CDR3 loop reads CASSLDIAGTGELFF. The CDR3 DNA is TGTGCCAGCAGCTTAGATATTGCGGGGACCGGGGAGCTGTTTTTT. The chain carries TRBV7-2 and TRBJ2-2, with D possibly matching TRBD2 (6 bases). V lost 1 base, J lost 5 bases, and 11 bases lay in between. The CDR3 has 15 residues. Germline CDR1 SGHTA, CDR2 FQGNSA.